Below, one T cell receptor (beta chain) is given with its context. This entry is derived from a study of cytomegalovirus exposure and HLA in healthy donors. Overall study context: There were 350 to 400 genotyped donors. Of these, about 81% fell in the genetic ancestry cluster associated with self-reported Caucasian donors.

The PCR employed 60 Vbeta primers together with 13 Jbeta primers. Here immunoSEQ multiplex PCR was the method, and the copy in TCRdb shows in-frame clones only, minus some. The sample lists around 110,000 clones, about four fifths seen once, with 1.6% in the top ten. The CDR3 contains 14 residues. Germline lookup yields CDR1 MNHEY and CDR2 SVGAGI. V was pared by 3 bases and J by 5 bases, with 10 bases between. The source material was PBMCs. This chain joins TRBV6-5 and TRBJ2-2, with no clear D. The sequence was collected from a woman aged 18-29 years in good health and CMV-seronegative. CDR3 in amino acids: CASSYLRVTGELFF. CDR3 in DNA: TGTGCCAGCAGTTATCTACGGGTGACCGGGGAGCTGTTTTTT.